This TCR beta chain comes out of a study of Graves' ophthalmopathy and Graves' hyperthyroidism. This clonotype occurred a few times. Its antigen is as yet unknown. This may stem from a read error, because a much larger clone lies one nucleotide away. Participants with hyperthyroidism, aged 18 to 65, were newly diagnosed with under 2 months' duration. Diagnoses were established from clinical symptoms, serum thyroxine, TRAb, thyroid ultrasound and orbital computed tomography. RNA transcripts provided the template for amplifying TCR beta CDR3 regions. HTBI primers primed a first-round RT-PCR, and a second-round multiplex PCR followed. TCRdb called the multiplex PCR reads again in MiXCR, with one record for every CDR3 protein. The repertoire has hundreds of thousands of distinct CDR3 sequences, about 20% of them found once; the top ten carry roughly 6.9%. Study-wide points: Detection in blood was also observed for most expanded thyroid clonotypes above 0.001 frequency. Sensitivity reached 60% to 71% and specificity approximately 72% when the model predicted ophthalmopathy progression.

V lost 5 bases, J lost 3 bases, and 11 bases lay in between. This CDR3 is built from 13 residues. Germline V gene data show CDR1 as LNHNV and CDR2 as YYDKDF (reference sequence). The sequencing input was peripheral blood. J is TRBJ2-7 and V is TRBV15, with D possibly TRBD1 on 6 matching bases. The receptor was isolated from a woman between 18 and 30 years old with stable Graves' hyperthyroidism. Some clones in this sample may be carry-over from other donors' samples. This chain's CDR3 is CATSRIGGYEQYF. For the CDR3, the DNA is TGTGCCACCAGCCGGATAGGGGGCTACGAGCAGTACTTC. The full variable domain, completed using reference TRBV15 and TRBJ2-7, is DAMVIQNPRYQVTQFGKPVTLSCSQTLNHNVMYWYQQKSSQAPKLLFHYYDKDFNNEADTPDNFQSRRPNTSFCFLDIRSPGLGDTAMYLCATSRIGGYEQYFGPGTRLTVT.